This passage covers 2 T cell receptor beta chains from one sample sequenced in a study of blood T cell repertoires in COVID-19. The protocol was immunoSEQ multiplex PCR, while the TCRdb copy is restricted to in-frame clones and leaves out a portion. In the table there are some 80,000 clones, 65% to 90% of which are singletons. Sequenced sample: peripheral blood. The receptor source for this set is a man at least 80 years old with acute or convalescent COVID-19.

The V gene is TRBV2, the J gene TRBJ1-5; 8 bases fit TRBD1. This CDR3 is built from 14 residues. Trimming cost V 4 bases and J 4 bases; bases outside gene matches: 3. Germline CDR1 is SNHLY and CDR2 is FYNNEI. The CDR3 is CASSVQGGNQPQHF. In nucleotides, the CDR3 is TGTGCCAGCAGTGTACAGGGGGGGAATCAGCCCCAGCATTTT.

V gene TRBV2 combines with J gene TRBJ2-1, with D perhaps matching TRBD2 (5 bases). Germline V gives CDR1 SNHLY, CDR2 FYNNEI. V lost 3 bases, J lost 5 bases, and 8 bases lay in between. This CDR3 is 13 amino acids long. The CDR3 here is CASSENSDNEQFF. The CDR3 nucleotides are TGTGCCAGCAGTGAGAATAGCGACAATGAGCAGTTCTTC.